Listed below are T cell receptor beta chains from one sample, sequenced in a study of T-cell memory formation after mild COVID-19. TCRdb called the 5' RACE reads again in MiXCR, with one record for every CDR3 protein. The table includes about 320,000 distinct CDR3 sequences, 14% detected once. Sequences were obtained from PBMCs or a T cell subset sorted from them (not recorded which). The receptors were sampled from a man in his late teens or twenties who had mild COVID-19 (a few samples of this study predate the infection). Cell type and time point are not known. Both conserved end residues are part of each CDR3. Each record gives: CDR3 protein, CDR3 DNA, J gene, clone size, D gene, V gene. A D gene is named only where the DNA matches it firmly. Clone size is shown for a subset of rows, as once, few, many or a class of expanded clone.

cdr3_aa: CASSLTARLTDTQYF
cdr3_nt: TGTGCCAGCAGCTTAACGGCACGACTCACAGATACGCAGTATTTT
j_call: TRBJ2-3
clone_size: few
d_call: -
v_call: TRBV11-2

cdr3_aa: CASSLGDGNTIYF
cdr3_nt: TGTGCCAGCAGCTTAGGAGACGGAAACACCATATATTTT
j_call: TRBJ1-3
clone_size: few
d_call: -
v_call: TRBV7-9

cdr3_aa: CASSYSGSGNTIYF
cdr3_nt: TGTGCCAGCAGTTACTCAGGTTCTGGAAACACCATATATTTT
j_call: TRBJ1-3
clone_size: few
d_call: -
v_call: TRBV6-5

cdr3_aa: CASSLGQTSEETQYF
cdr3_nt: TGCGCCAGCAGCTTAGGTCAAACCTCTGAGGAGACCCAGTACTTC
j_call: TRBJ2-5
clone_size: -
d_call: -
v_call: TRBV5-1

cdr3_aa: CASSLRHSGNTIYF
cdr3_nt: TGTGCCAGCAGTTTACGACACTCTGGAAACACCATATATTTT
j_call: TRBJ1-3
clone_size: few
d_call: -
v_call: TRBV12-3/TRBV12-4

cdr3_aa: CASSEYSAGELFF
cdr3_nt: TGTGCCAGCAGTGAATACAGCGCCGGGGAGCTGTTTTTT
j_call: TRBJ2-2
clone_size: few
d_call: -
v_call: TRBV25-1

cdr3_aa: CASSYGRETQYF
cdr3_nt: TGTGCCAGCAGTTACGGCAGAGAGACCCAGTACTTC
j_call: TRBJ2-5
clone_size: -
d_call: -
v_call: TRBV6-5

cdr3_aa: CAINGVTDTQYF
cdr3_nt: TGTGCCATCAATGGGGTCACAGATACGCAGTATTTT
j_call: TRBJ2-3
clone_size: -
d_call: -
v_call: TRBV10-3

cdr3_aa: CAWGRNEKLFF
cdr3_nt: TGTGCCTGGGGACGTAATGAAAAACTGTTTTTT
j_call: TRBJ1-4
clone_size: -
d_call: -
v_call: TRBV30

cdr3_aa: CASSQGGTGGSTEAFF
cdr3_nt: TGTGCCAGCAGCCAAGGGGGGACAGGGGGGTCCACTGAGGCTTTCTTT
j_call: TRBJ1-1
clone_size: few
d_call: TRBD1
v_call: TRBV4-2

cdr3_aa: CASSVTGGRYEQYF
cdr3_nt: TGTGCCAGCTCAGTTACAGGGGGCAGATACGAGCAGTACTTC
j_call: TRBJ2-7
clone_size: -
d_call: TRBD1
v_call: TRBV18

cdr3_aa: CASRRTGTSTEAFF
cdr3_nt: TGTGCCAGCAGGCGAACAGGGACGAGCACTGAAGCTTTCTTT
j_call: TRBJ1-1
clone_size: -
d_call: -
v_call: TRBV6-5

cdr3_aa: CSVGRVGETQYF
cdr3_nt: TGCAGCGTTGGCAGGGTGGGAGAGACCCAGTACTTC
j_call: TRBJ2-5
clone_size: -
d_call: -
v_call: TRBV29-1

cdr3_aa: CASGLPGGEQFF
cdr3_nt: TGTGCTAGTGGTTTGCCGGGGGGTGAGCAGTTCTTC
j_call: TRBJ2-1
clone_size: -
d_call: TRBD2
v_call: TRBV12-5

cdr3_aa: CASSSSGTGGRPQHF
cdr3_nt: TGTGCCAGCAGCTCGAGCGGGACAGGCGGTCGGCCCCAGCATTTT
j_call: TRBJ1-5
clone_size: few
d_call: TRBD1
v_call: TRBV11-2

cdr3_aa: CASSPGQGDGYTF
cdr3_nt: TGTGCCAGCTCACCCGGACAGGGTGATGGCTACACCTTC
j_call: TRBJ1-2
clone_size: few
d_call: TRBD1
v_call: TRBV18

cdr3_aa: CASSQGAGGQTDTQYF
cdr3_nt: TGCGCCAGCAGCCAAGGGGCGGGGGGGCAAACAGATACGCAGTATTTT
j_call: TRBJ2-3
clone_size: few
d_call: TRBD2
v_call: TRBV4-1

cdr3_aa: CASSLEGSGGYTF
cdr3_nt: TGCGCCAGCAGCTTGGAAGGATCGGGTGGCTACACCTTC
j_call: TRBJ1-2
clone_size: -
d_call: -
v_call: TRBV5-1

cdr3_aa: CASRWGRVGKETQYF
cdr3_nt: TGTGCCAGCAGATGGGGCCGAGTGGGGAAAGAGACCCAGTACTTC
j_call: TRBJ2-5
clone_size: -
d_call: -
v_call: TRBV11-2

cdr3_aa: CASSHQTRAEQYF
cdr3_nt: TGCGCCAGCAGTCACCAGACTAGGGCCGAGCAGTACTTC
j_call: TRBJ2-7
clone_size: -
d_call: -
v_call: TRBV4-1

cdr3_aa: CASSWRGGVGSGANVLTF
cdr3_nt: TGCGCCAGCAGCTGGAGAGGTGGGGTTGGCTCTGGGGCCAACGTCCTGACTTTC
j_call: TRBJ2-6
clone_size: -
d_call: -
v_call: TRBV4-3

cdr3_aa: CASSRGQNYGYTF
cdr3_nt: TGTGCCAGCAGCCGGGGACAGAACTATGGCTACACCTTC
j_call: TRBJ1-2
clone_size: many
d_call: TRBD1
v_call: TRBV7-6

cdr3_aa: CASSGSGTPAGKTQYF
cdr3_nt: TGTGCCAGCAGCGGATCCGGGACACCAGCCGGGAAGACCCAGTACTTC
j_call: TRBJ2-5
clone_size: -
d_call: -
v_call: TRBV7-2

cdr3_aa: CASSQVQGFASYNEQFF
cdr3_nt: TGTGCCAGCAGCCAGGTACAGGGGTTTGCGTCCTACAATGAGCAGTTCTTC
j_call: TRBJ2-1
clone_size: -
d_call: TRBD1
v_call: TRBV14

cdr3_aa: CASSYSATGSYEQYF
cdr3_nt: TGTGCCAGCAGTTACAGTGCTACAGGGAGCTACGAGCAGTACTTC
j_call: TRBJ2-7
clone_size: many
d_call: -
v_call: TRBV6-5

cdr3_aa: CASSPRSGGQKTQYF
cdr3_nt: TGTGCCAGCTCACCACGCAGTGGTGGTCAAAAGACCCAGTACTTC
j_call: TRBJ2-5
clone_size: -
d_call: -
v_call: TRBV18

cdr3_aa: CASNDAGGNTGELFF
cdr3_nt: TGTGCCAGCAATGATGCAGGGGGGAACACCGGGGAGCTGTTTTTT
j_call: TRBJ2-2
clone_size: -
d_call: TRBD1
v_call: TRBV6-6

cdr3_aa: CSVNPGNYNEQFF
cdr3_nt: TGCAGCGTTAATCCCGGGAACTATAATGAGCAGTTCTTC
j_call: TRBJ2-1
clone_size: few
d_call: -
v_call: TRBV29-1

cdr3_aa: CASSNTNVRDTGELFF
cdr3_nt: TGTGCCAGCAGCAACACCAATGTCAGGGATACCGGGGAGCTGTTTTTT
j_call: TRBJ2-2
clone_size: few
d_call: -
v_call: TRBV12-3/TRBV12-4

cdr3_aa: CASSDRRGGNEQFF
cdr3_nt: TGTGCCAGCAGTGACCGGAGGGGCGGGAATGAGCAGTTCTTC
j_call: TRBJ2-1
clone_size: -
d_call: -
v_call: TRBV6-4

cdr3_aa: CASSYATGSSYNEQFF
cdr3_nt: TGTGCCAGCAGTTACGCGACAGGTAGCTCCTACAATGAGCAGTTCTTC
j_call: TRBJ2-1
clone_size: -
d_call: -
v_call: TRBV6-2/TRBV6-3

cdr3_aa: CASSYRGDYNEQFF
cdr3_nt: TGTGCCAGCAGCTACAGGGGGGACTACAATGAGCAGTTCTTC
j_call: TRBJ2-1
clone_size: many
d_call: TRBD1
v_call: TRBV5-6

cdr3_aa: CASSFSGTRNTEDFF
cdr3_nt: TGTGCCAGCAGCTTCTCCGGGACACGGAACACTGAAGATTTCTTT
j_call: TRBJ1-1
clone_size: -
d_call: -
v_call: TRBV9

cdr3_aa: CASSLDQARGDTDTQYF
cdr3_nt: TGTGCCAGCAGCTTAGATCAGGCCCGGGGGGACACAGATACGCAGTATTTT
j_call: TRBJ2-3
clone_size: few
d_call: TRBD2
v_call: TRBV11-2

cdr3_aa: CASSQVATNTGELFF
cdr3_nt: TGCGCCAGCAGCCAAGTGGCGACGAACACCGGGGAGCTGTTTTTT
j_call: TRBJ2-2
clone_size: -
d_call: -
v_call: TRBV4-3

cdr3_aa: CASSYSGTGLGTEAFF
cdr3_nt: TGTGCCAGCAGTTACAGCGGGACGGGGCTAGGCACTGAAGCTTTCTTT
j_call: TRBJ1-1
clone_size: -
d_call: -
v_call: TRBV6-5

cdr3_aa: CASSPGRRRVVYTF
cdr3_nt: TGTGCCAGCAGTCCGGGACGGCGGAGGGTTGTCTACACCTTC
j_call: TRBJ1-2
clone_size: few
d_call: -
v_call: TRBV12-3/TRBV12-4

cdr3_aa: CSASRGQYEQYF
cdr3_nt: TGCAGTGCTAGCCGTGGACAATACGAGCAGTACTTC
j_call: TRBJ2-7
clone_size: -
d_call: -
v_call: TRBV20-1

cdr3_aa: CASSPSRSTDTQYF
cdr3_nt: TGTGCCAGCTCACCGAGCCGGAGCACAGATACGCAGTATTTT
j_call: TRBJ2-3
clone_size: -
d_call: -
v_call: TRBV18

cdr3_aa: CASSFFNEQFF
cdr3_nt: TGTGCCAGCAGTTTCTTCAATGAGCAGTTCTTC
j_call: TRBJ2-1
clone_size: -
d_call: -
v_call: TRBV12-3/TRBV12-4

cdr3_aa: CASTQGGHLSEQYF
cdr3_nt: TGTGCCAGCACTCAGGGGGGACACTTATCCGAGCAGTACTTC
j_call: TRBJ2-7
clone_size: -
d_call: -
v_call: TRBV2

cdr3_aa: CASSSNRASGEKLFF
cdr3_nt: TGTGCCAGCAGCTCCAACAGGGCGTCAGGTGAAAAACTGTTTTTT
j_call: TRBJ1-4
clone_size: few
d_call: -
v_call: TRBV7-9

cdr3_aa: CASSWTGGGLYNEQFF
cdr3_nt: TGCGCCAGCAGCTGGACAGGGGGTGGGCTCTACAATGAGCAGTTCTTC
j_call: TRBJ2-1
clone_size: -
d_call: TRBD1
v_call: TRBV5-1

cdr3_aa: CASSYEFGENYGYTF
cdr3_nt: TGTGCCAGCAGTTACGAGTTCGGCGAGAACTATGGCTACACCTTC
j_call: TRBJ1-2
clone_size: -
d_call: -
v_call: TRBV6-2/TRBV6-3

cdr3_aa: CASSVGFSNYGYTF
cdr3_nt: TGTGCCAGCAGCGTGGGGTTTTCTAACTATGGCTACACCTTC
j_call: TRBJ1-2
clone_size: few
d_call: -
v_call: TRBV9

cdr3_aa: CATSSRGINQPQHF
cdr3_nt: TGTGCCACCAGCAGTAGGGGGATCAATCAGCCCCAGCATTTT
j_call: TRBJ1-5
clone_size: -
d_call: -
v_call: TRBV15

cdr3_aa: CASSHYTGGGQPQHF
cdr3_nt: TGCGCCAGCAGCCATTACACGGGAGGGGGTCAGCCCCAGCATTTT
j_call: TRBJ1-5
clone_size: few
d_call: -
v_call: TRBV4-1

cdr3_aa: CSVPGLPSDGQFF
cdr3_nt: TGCAGCGTACCGGGACTGCCATCAGATGGGCAGTTCTTC
j_call: TRBJ2-1
clone_size: many
d_call: -
v_call: TRBV29-1

cdr3_aa: CASSDLIAGAQYF
cdr3_nt: TGTGCCAGCAGTGACTTAATAGCGGGGGCGCAGTATTTT
j_call: TRBJ2-3
clone_size: few
d_call: TRBD2
v_call: TRBV6-2/TRBV6-3

cdr3_aa: CASSPGAAYNEQFF
cdr3_nt: TGTGCCAGCAGCCCAGGGGCAGCTTACAATGAGCAGTTCTTC
j_call: TRBJ2-1
clone_size: few
d_call: -
v_call: TRBV7-2

cdr3_aa: CAWSLGTANTGELFF
cdr3_nt: TGTGCCTGGAGTCTAGGGACAGCAAACACCGGGGAGCTGTTTTTT
j_call: TRBJ2-2
clone_size: -
d_call: TRBD1
v_call: TRBV30

cdr3_aa: CSARDPIRTSGTGELFF
cdr3_nt: TGCAGTGCTAGAGACCCCATTAGGACTAGCGGCACCGGGGAGCTGTTTTTT
j_call: TRBJ2-2
clone_size: few
d_call: TRBD2
v_call: TRBV20-1

cdr3_aa: CASSPGWKDGELFF
cdr3_nt: TGCGCCAGCAGCCCCGGATGGAAAGACGGGGAGCTGTTTTTT
j_call: TRBJ2-2
clone_size: few
d_call: -
v_call: TRBV5-1

cdr3_aa: CASSLAVVSYGYTF
cdr3_nt: TGTGCCAGCAGCTTAGCGGTCGTATCCTATGGCTACACCTTC
j_call: TRBJ1-2
clone_size: few
d_call: -
v_call: TRBV7-2